This T cell receptor beta chain was sequenced during a study of technical replicates of blood from several donors. Here immunoSEQ multiplex PCR was the method, and the copy in TCRdb shows in-frame clones only, minus some. The sample lists nearly 70,000 clones, roughly nine tenths occurring once. The CDR3 spans 17 residues. CDR1 is LGHNA, CDR2 YSLEER, per germline. Trimming cost V 0 bases and J 7 bases; bases outside gene matches: 11. The sample comprised T cells isolated from PBMCs. The V and J genes are TRBV4-3 and TRBJ2-5, with 10 nucleotides matching TRBD1. This receptor was obtained from a human donor in good health. This CDR3 reads CASSQDGPGQGGGTQYF. In DNA, the CDR3 is TGCGCCAGCAGCCAAGATGGCCCCGGACAGGGGGGTGGGACCCAGTACTTC.